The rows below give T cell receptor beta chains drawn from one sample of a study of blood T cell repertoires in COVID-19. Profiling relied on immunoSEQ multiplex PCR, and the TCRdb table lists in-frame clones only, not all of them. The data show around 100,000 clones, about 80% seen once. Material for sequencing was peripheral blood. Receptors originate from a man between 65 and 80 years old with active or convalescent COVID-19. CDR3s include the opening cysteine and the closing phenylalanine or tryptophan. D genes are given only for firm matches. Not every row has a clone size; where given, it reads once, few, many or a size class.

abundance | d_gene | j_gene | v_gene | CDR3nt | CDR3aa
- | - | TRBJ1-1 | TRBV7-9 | TGTGCCAGCAGCTCATTTCGGGGGGGAATGAACACTGAAGCTTTCTTT | CASSSFRGGMNTEAFF
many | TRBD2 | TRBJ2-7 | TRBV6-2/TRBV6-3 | TGTGCCAGCAGTCGGGACTACCAGCGGGGCGAGCAGTACTTC | CASSRDYQRGEQYF
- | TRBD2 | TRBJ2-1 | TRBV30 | TGTGCCTGGAGTGTATCTCGTAGCGGGAGTGCCGTCCTCTTCTTC | CAWSVSRSGSAVLFF
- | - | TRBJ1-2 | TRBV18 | TGTGCCAGCTCACCAATCCTCGGCTATGGCTACACCTTC | CASSPILGYGYTF
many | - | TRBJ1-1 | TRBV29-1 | TGCAGCGCCCGACAGGCGAACACTGAAGCTTTCTTT | CSARQANTEAFF
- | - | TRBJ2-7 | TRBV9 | TGTGCCAGCAGCCACAGACCAGAAGGCTCCTACGAGCAGTACTTC | CASSHRPEGSYEQYF
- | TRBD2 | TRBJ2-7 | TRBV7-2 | TGTGCCAGCAGCACTCGACTAGCGGGAGGGCGGGAGCAGTACTTC | CASSTRLAGGREQYF
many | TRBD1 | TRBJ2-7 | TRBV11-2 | TGTGCCAGCAGCCCAGGGACAGGGACCTACGAGCAGTACTTC | CASSPGTGTYEQYF
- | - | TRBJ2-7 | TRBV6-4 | TGTGCCAGCAGTGACGTGGTAGCGTTTACCTACGAGCAGTACTTC | CASSDVVAFTYEQYF
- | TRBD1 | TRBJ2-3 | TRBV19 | TGTGCCACCGGGGACAGGGCCGGCACAGATACGCAGTATTTT | CATGDRAGTDTQYF
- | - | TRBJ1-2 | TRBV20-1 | TGCAGTGCCACAGGGAACTATGGCTACACCTTC | CSATGNYGYTF
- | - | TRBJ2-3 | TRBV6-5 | TGTGCCAGCAGTCCGGACAGAGATACGCAGTATTTT | CASSPDRDTQYF
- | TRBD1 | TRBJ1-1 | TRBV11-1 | TGTGCCAGCAGCAAGAGGACAGGACTCGAAGCTTTCTTT | CASSKRTGLEAFF
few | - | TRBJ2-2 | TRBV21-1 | TGTGCCAGCAGCCCTACAGGGGACTCGGACACCGGGGAGCTGTTTTTT | CASSPTGDSDTGELFF
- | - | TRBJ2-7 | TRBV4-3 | TGCGCCAGCAGCCCGGAGGGGGCGAGCGAGCAGTACTTC | CASSPEGASEQYF
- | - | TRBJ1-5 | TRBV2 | TGTGCCAGCAGTGGGACAGAGGATCAGCCCCAGCATTTT | CASSGTEDQPQHF
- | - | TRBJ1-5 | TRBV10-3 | TGTGCCATCAGTGAGTCGGAGGAGTTTCCTCAGCCCCAGCATTTT | CAISESEEFPQPQHF
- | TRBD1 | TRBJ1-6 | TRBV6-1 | TGTGCCAGCCATGGGACAGGGGGCGGTTCACCCCTCCACTTT | CASHGTGGGSPLHF
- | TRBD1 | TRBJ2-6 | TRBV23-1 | TGCGCCAGCAGTCAATTGAACCGGGACAGGGGTGACTCTGGGGCCAACGTCCTGACTTTC | CASSQLNRDRGDSGANVLTF
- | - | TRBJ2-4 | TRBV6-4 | TGTGCCAGACCGAGTCGGTACTTC | CARPSRYF
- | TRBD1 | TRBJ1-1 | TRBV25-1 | TGTGCCAGCAGTGGACAGGGGGCGAACACTGAAGCTTTCTTT | CASSGQGANTEAFF
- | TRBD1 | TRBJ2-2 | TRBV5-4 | TGTGCCAGCAGCTCGGACAGGGGAGGCACCGGGGAGCTGTTTTTT | CASSSDRGGTGELFF
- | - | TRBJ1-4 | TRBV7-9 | TGTGCCAGCAGCTTAGGGGGACTTGAGAATGAAAAACTGTTTTTT | CASSLGGLENEKLFF
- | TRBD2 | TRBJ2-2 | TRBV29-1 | TGCAGCGTTGGGCTGGGGGGGTACACCGGGGAGCTGTTTTTT | CSVGLGGYTGELFF
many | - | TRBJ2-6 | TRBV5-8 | TGTGCCAGCAGCCCCGAGGTGTTCTCTGGGGCCAACGTCCTGACTTTC | CASSPEVFSGANVLTF
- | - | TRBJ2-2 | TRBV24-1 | TGTGCCACCAGTGAACTTTCCTCCGGGGAGCTGTTTTTT | CATSELSSGELFF
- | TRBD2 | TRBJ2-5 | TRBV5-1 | TGCGCCAGCAGCTTAGCTAGCGGGGGCCAAGAGACCCAGTACTTC | CASSLASGGQETQYF
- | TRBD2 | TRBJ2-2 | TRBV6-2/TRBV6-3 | TGTGCCAGCAGTTCCCCGGGACTAGCGGGAGGACGAACCGGGGAGCTGTTTTTT | CASSSPGLAGGRTGELFF
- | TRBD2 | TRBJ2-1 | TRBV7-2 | TGTGCCAGCAGCTTAGCTGCGGCGGGAGGTTTCGATGAGCAGTTCTTC | CASSLAAAGGFDEQFF
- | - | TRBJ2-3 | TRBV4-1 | TGCGCCAGCAGCTTGGGCGGGCACAGCACAGATACGCAGTATTTT | CASSLGGHSTDTQYF
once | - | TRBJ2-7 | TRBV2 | TGTGCCGGCAACAGGTTATTTTCCTACGAGCAGTACTTC | CAGNRLFSYEQYF
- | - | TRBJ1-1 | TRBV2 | TGTGCCATCACGGGACATAGGAACACTGAAGCTTTCTTT | CAITGHRNTEAFF
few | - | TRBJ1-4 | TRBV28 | TGTGCCAGCAGTTTAGAGAAGACACCTTTTGAAAAACTGTTTTTT | CASSLEKTPFEKLFF
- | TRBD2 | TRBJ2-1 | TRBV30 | TGTGCCTGGCAGGGACTAAATCTTGGGGATGAGCAGTTCTTC | CAWQGLNLGDEQFF
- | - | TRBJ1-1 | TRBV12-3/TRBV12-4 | TGTGCCAGCAGTTCCCTCCAGGGATTCGAAGCTTTCTTT | CASSSLQGFEAFF
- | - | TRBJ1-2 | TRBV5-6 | TGTGCCAGCAGCTTTTTAGGACGGACAAACTATGGCTACACCTTC | CASSFLGRTNYGYTF
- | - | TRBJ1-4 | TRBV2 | TGTGCCAGCAACTGGGGCGGGGGTGCAACTAATGAAAAACTGTTTTTT | CASNWGGGATNEKLFF
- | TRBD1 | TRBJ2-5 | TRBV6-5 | TGTGCCAGCAGCTCGACAGGGGCTGCATCCCAGTACTTC | CASSSTGAASQYF
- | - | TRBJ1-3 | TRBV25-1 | TGTGCCAGCAGTGAAGGGGGGGGGATCTCTGGAAACACCATATATTTT | CASSEGGGISGNTIYF
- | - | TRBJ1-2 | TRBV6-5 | TGTGCCAGCAGCCGCGGGACTAACTATGGCTACACCTTC | CASSRGTNYGYTF
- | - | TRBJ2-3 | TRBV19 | TGTGCCAGTAGTTTCCTCACAGATACGCAGTATTTT | CASSFLTDTQYF
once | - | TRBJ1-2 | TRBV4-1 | TGCGCCAGCAGCCCAACACAAGTCCAGGGCTATGGCTACACCTTC | CASSPTQVQGYGYTF
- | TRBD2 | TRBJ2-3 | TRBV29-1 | TGCAGCGTGACTAGCGCAACTAGCACAGATACGCAGTATTTT | CSVTSATSTDTQYF
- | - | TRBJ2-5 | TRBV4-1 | TGCGCCAGCAGCCAAGACGGGGTTGCGGAGACCCAGTACTTC | CASSQDGVAETQYF
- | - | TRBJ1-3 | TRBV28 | TGTGCCAGCAACTCGGGACTGATCTCTGGAAACACCATATATTTT | CASNSGLISGNTIYF
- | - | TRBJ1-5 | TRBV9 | TGTGCCAGCAGCGTAGACGGTAGCAATCAGCCCCAGCATTTT | CASSVDGSNQPQHF
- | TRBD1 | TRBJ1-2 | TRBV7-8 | TGTGCCAGCAGCTCCGACAGGGACTATGGCTACACCTTC | CASSSDRDYGYTF
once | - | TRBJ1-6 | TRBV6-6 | TGTGCCAGCAGCAAAACACTGGAGGCGGATTCACCCCTCCACTTT | CASSKTLEADSPLHF
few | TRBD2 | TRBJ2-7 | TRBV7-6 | TGTGCCAGCAGCCTGAGCGGGAGCTCCTACGAGCAGTACTTC | CASSLSGSSYEQYF
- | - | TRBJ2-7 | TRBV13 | TGTGCCAGCACCCGGGGCGCAGGGAGGTACGAGCAGTACTTC | CASTRGAGRYEQYF
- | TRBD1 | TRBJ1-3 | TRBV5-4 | TGTGCCAGCAGTCTAGGGACAGGGGCTGGAAACACCATATATTTT | CASSLGTGAGNTIYF
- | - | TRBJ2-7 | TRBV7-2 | TGTGCCAGCAGCTCGGGACAACCCTGGGACGAGCAGTACTTC | CASSSGQPWDEQYF
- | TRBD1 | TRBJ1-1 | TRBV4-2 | TGTGCCAGCGAAGAAACGGACAGGGGCGCGGGAGCTTTCTTT | CASEETDRGAGAFF
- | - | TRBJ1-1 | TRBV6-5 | TGTGCCACCACTCGTGGCACTGAAGCTTTCTTT | CATTRGTEAFF
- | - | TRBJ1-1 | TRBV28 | TGTGCCAGCGGGGAGGTAGGAGGGGCAAACACTGAAGCTTTCTTT | CASGEVGGANTEAFF
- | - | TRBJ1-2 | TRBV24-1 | TGTGCCACCAGTTCCCGACAGTATGGCTACACCTTC | CATSSRQYGYTF
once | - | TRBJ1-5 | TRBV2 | TGTGCCAGCAGTGAAGCGCTAATGCAGCCCCAGCATTTT | CASSEALMQPQHF